There are many counts of the clone carrying this T cell receptor beta chain. The antigen is not known. The CDR3 runs to 15 residues. Unmatched junction bases numbered 10, after V lost 4 bases and J lost 5 bases. CDR1 and CDR2 (germline): DFQATT, SNEGSKA (reference sequence). These data come from a study of identical twins. Study conclusions and caveats: In monozygotic twins, models underestimated the sharing of out-of-frame TCR alpha.

TCRdb reprocessed the 5' RACE reads via MiXCR and lists one record per CDR3 protein. The data show around 690,000 distinct CDR3 sequences, roughly 20% seen once. Separately, the same data were catalogued under a study of T cells expressing NK-cell markers.

Sequences were obtained from PBMCs. The chain joins TRBV20-1 to TRBJ2-5; 10 nucleotides align to TRBD1. The sequence was collected from a woman between 18 and 29 years old in good health. CDR3: CSANRDRGRGETQYF. The DNA for the CDR3 is TGCAGTGCTAACCGGGACAGGGGAAGGGGGGAGACCCAGTACTTC.